This TCR beta chain was documented in a study of blood T cell repertoires in COVID-19. Study at large: Sites across the United States, Italy and Spain contributed samples from acute and convalescent COVID-19. From T cells, B-cell-depleted T cells, or PBMCs came the material, which was cDNA or gDNA.

In the source study's methods: Researchers report that nucleated cell counts were estimated from reference gene primer amplification. Some clones are missing from TCRdb's copy, which holds only in-frame ones; the method was immunoSEQ multiplex PCR. For V, J and clone size, that table is used; D and trimming come from the DNA. The sample has some 14,000 clones, over 75% seen once; the top ten hold roughly 2.9%. The CDR3 length is 15 residues. J gave up 2 bases and V 4 bases, and 5 bases lay outside the gene matches. Germline V gene data show CDR1 as SGHRS and CDR2 as YFSETQ. The chain carries TRBV5-1 and TRBJ2-1; 8 bases agree with TRBD1. The sequenced sample was peripheral blood. The TCR was taken from a human donor in a cohort sampled during active COVID-19. The CDR3 nucleotides read TGCGCCAGCAGCGCAGGGGGCTTTACCTACAATGAGCAGTTCTTC. Amino acids: CASSAGGFTYNEQFF.